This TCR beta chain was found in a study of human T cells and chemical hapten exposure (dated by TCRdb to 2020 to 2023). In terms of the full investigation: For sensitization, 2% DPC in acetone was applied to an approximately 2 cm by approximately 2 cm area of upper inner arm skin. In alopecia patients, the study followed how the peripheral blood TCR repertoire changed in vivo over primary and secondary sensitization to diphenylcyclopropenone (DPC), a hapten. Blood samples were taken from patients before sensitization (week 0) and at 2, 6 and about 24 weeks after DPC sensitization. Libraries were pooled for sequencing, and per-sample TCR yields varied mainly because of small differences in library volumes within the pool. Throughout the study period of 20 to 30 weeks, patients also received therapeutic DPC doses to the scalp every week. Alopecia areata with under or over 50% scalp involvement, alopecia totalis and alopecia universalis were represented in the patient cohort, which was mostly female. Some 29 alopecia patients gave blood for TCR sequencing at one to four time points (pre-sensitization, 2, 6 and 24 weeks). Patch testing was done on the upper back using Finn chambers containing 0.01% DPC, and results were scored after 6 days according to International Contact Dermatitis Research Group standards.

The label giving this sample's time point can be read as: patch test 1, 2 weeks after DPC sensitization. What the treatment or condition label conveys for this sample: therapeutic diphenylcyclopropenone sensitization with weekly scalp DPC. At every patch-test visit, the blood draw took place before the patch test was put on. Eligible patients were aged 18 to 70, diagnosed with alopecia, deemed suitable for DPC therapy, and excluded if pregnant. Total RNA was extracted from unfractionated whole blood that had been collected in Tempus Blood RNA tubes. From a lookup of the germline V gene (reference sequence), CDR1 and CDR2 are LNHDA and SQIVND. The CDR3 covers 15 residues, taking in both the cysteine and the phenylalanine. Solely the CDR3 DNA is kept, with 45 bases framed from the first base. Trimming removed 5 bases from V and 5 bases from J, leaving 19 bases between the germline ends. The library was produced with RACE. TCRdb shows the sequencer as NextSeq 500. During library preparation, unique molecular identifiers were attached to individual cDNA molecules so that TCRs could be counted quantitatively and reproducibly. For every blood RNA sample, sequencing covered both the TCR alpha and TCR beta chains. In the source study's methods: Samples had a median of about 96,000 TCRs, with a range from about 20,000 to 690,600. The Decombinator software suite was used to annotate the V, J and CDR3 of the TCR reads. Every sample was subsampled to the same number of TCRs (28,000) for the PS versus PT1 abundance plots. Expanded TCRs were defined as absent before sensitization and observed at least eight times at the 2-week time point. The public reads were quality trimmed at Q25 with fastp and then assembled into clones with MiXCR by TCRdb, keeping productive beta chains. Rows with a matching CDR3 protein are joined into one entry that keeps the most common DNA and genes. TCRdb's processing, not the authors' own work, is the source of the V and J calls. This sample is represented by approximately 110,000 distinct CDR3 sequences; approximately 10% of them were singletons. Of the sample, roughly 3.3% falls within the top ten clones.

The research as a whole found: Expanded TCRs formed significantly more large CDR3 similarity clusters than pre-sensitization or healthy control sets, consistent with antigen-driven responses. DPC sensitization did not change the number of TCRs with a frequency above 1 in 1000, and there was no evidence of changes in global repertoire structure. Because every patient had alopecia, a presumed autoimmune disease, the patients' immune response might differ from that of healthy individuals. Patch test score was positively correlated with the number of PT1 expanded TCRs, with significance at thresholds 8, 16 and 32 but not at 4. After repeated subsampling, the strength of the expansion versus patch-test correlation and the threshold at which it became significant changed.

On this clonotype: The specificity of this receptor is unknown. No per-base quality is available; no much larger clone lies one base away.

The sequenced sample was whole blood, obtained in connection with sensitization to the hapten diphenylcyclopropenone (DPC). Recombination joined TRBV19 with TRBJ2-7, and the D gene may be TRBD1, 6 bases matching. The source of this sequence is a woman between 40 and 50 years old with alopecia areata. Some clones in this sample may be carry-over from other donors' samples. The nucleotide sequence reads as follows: TGTGCCAGTAGTCCAGAAAAGGGGGTCTTCAACGAGCAGTACTTC. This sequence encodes CASSPEKGVFNEQYF.